Presented here are 23 T cell receptor beta chains from one specimen sequenced in a study of OX40 agonist ivuxolimab in advanced cancers. Measured with immunoSEQ multiplex PCR; TCRdb has only the in-frame clones, and not every one. The table has tens of thousands of clones, about 91% seen once. The sample consisted of CD4+ or CD8+ T cells sorted from blood, taken in a trial of the OX40 agonist ivuxolimab. The receptors shown here come from an adult with an advanced solid tumor such as melanoma, head and neck, liver or kidney cancer.

This chain joins TRBV6-1 and TRBJ1-2, with TRBD1 identical over 10 bases. V lost 8 bases to trimming and J lost 5 bases; unmatched junction nucleotides: 5. CDR3 length: 13 residues. Germline CDR1 MNHNS, CDR2 SASEGT. CDR3 sequence: CASAPGQGYGYTF. CDR3 nucleotides: TGTGCCAGCGCCCCGGGACAGGGGTATGGCTACACCTTC.

This rearrangement joins TRBV2 to TRBJ2-6, with D maybe TRBD1 (6 bases). Trimming pared 4 bases from V and 2 bases from J, leaving 6 bases between. Germline loops: CDR1 SNHLY, CDR2 FYNNEI. The CDR3 spans 14 residues. In nucleotides, the CDR3 is TGTGCCAGCAGTGGGACAGCTGGGGCCAACGTCCTGACTTTC. As protein: CASSGTAGANVLTF.

This chain joins TRBV5-8 and TRBJ2-7; 9 positions match TRBD1. J lost 2 bases, V lost 4 bases, and 4 bases had no gene match. This CDR3 comprises 14 residues. The V gene's germline CDR1 is SGHTS and CDR2 YDEGEE. CDR3 region: CASSRDRATYEQYF. DNA of the CDR3: TGTGCCAGCAGCCGGGACAGGGCCACCTACGAGCAGTACTTC.

The V and J genes are TRBV9 and TRBJ1-4; TRBD1 agrees at 9 bases. The junction had 6 bases not matched to a gene; V was cut back by 3 bases and J by 6 bases. Germline lookup yields CDR1 SGDLS and CDR2 YYNGEE. The CDR3 is 15 amino acids. The CDR3 DNA is TGTGCCAGCAGCGGGGGACAGGGTGCCTATGAAAAACTGTTTTTT. Residues: CASSGGQGAYEKLFF.

This chain connects TRBV4-2 to TRBJ2-5; 9 nucleotides match TRBD2. The CDR3 has 14 amino acids. Germline V gives CDR1 LGHNA, CDR2 YNFKEQ. V dropped 1 base and J dropped 5; count of bases not matched to a gene: 2. Here the CDR3 DNA reads TGTGCCAGCAGCCAAGGGACTAGCGTTGAGACCCAGTACTTC. Amino acids: CASSQGTSVETQYF.

CDR3: CASSLGPEGANEQFF. For the CDR3, the DNA is TGCGCCAGCAGCCTGGGTCCCGAAGGGGCCAATGAGCAGTTCTTC. The V gene is TRBV4-1, the J gene TRBJ2-1; a weak D match, TRBD1 (5 bases). The germline gives CDR1 MGHRA, CDR2 YSYEKL. Trimming removed 4 bases at V and 6 bases at J, with 16 bases between. The CDR3 sequence is 15 residues long.

This clone was seen only a few times. The rearrangement joins TRBV9 to TRBJ1-5; TRBD1 might be the D (6 bases). The length of the CDR3 is 14 residues. The germline gives CDR1 SGDLS, CDR2 YYNGEE. With 2 bases removed from V and 4 bases from J, the gap between germline ends came to 10 bases. CDR3 in amino acids: CASSVDQGNQPQHF. CDR3 sequence (DNA): TGTGCCAGCAGCGTTGATCAGGGGAATCAGCCCCAGCATTTT.

This chain connects TRBV6-5 to TRBJ2-7; D perhaps matches TRBD2 (6 bases). The CDR3 is 15 amino acids. Germline loops: CDR1 MNHEY, CDR2 SVGAGI. Trimming left V 8 bases short and J 6 bases short, with 23 bases between. The CDR3 DNA reads TGTGCCAGCCAACGTAGCGGAGGGTATCGGAGCGAGCAGTACTTC. This encodes CASQRSGGYRSEQYF.

This clone was observed a single time. This chain uses TRBV2 with TRBJ2-7, with 9 bases matching TRBD1. The germline V gene has CDR1 SNHLY and CDR2 FYNNEI. The CDR3 contains 14 residues. J gave up 3 bases and V 5 bases, and 5 bases lay outside the gene matches. Here the CDR3 DNA reads TGTGCCAGCAGTTCCGGGACAGGGTTCTACGAGCAGTACTTC. This translates into CASSSGTGFYEQYF.

The chain links TRBV18 to TRBJ2-7; D gene uncertain. V gave up 3 bases and J gave up 5 bases, with 17 bases separating them. Per the germline V gene, CDR1 is KGHSH and CDR2 is LQKENI. This CDR3 has 15 amino acids. CDR3 protein: CASSPYRTELNEQYF. In nucleotides, the CDR3 is TGTGCCAGCTCACCCTATAGAACAGAGCTAAACGAGCAGTACTTC.

The rearrangement joins TRBV19 to TRBJ2-1, with D hard to call. The CDR3 totals 12 residues. V lost 6 bases and J 8 bases, leaving 11 bases between the germline ends. Germline lookup yields CDR1 LNHDA and CDR2 SQIVND (reference sequence). CDR3 sequence reads: CASSAGVDEQFF. CDR3 nucleotides: TGTGCCAGTAGCGCCGGAGTCGATGAGCAGTTCTTC.

The rearrangement uses TRBV6-1 and TRBJ1-1; 7 bases are a match to TRBD1. The CDR3 totals 13 residues. Unmatched junction bases numbered 11, after V lost 6 bases and J lost 10 bases. Germline-derived CDR1 and CDR2 are MNHNS and SASEGT. The CDR3 sequence: CASRRGQSLGAFF. The DNA for the CDR3 is TGTGCCAGCAGGAGGGGACAGTCCTTAGGAGCTTTCTTT.

The chain links TRBV19 to TRBJ2-2; 11 bases match TRBD2. From germline, CDR1 is LNHDA and CDR2 SQIVND (reference sequence). The CDR3 extends over 14 amino acids. The junction had 1 base not matched to a gene; V was cut back by 4 bases and J by 6 bases. DNA of the CDR3: TGTGCCAGTAGTAATAGCGGGGGGGCCGGGGAGCTGTTTTTT. It yields the protein CASSNSGGAGELFF.

This chain joins TRBV2 and TRBJ2-2, with unresolved D. The CDR3 is 14 amino acids. The germline V gene encodes CDR1 SNHLY and CDR2 FYNNEI. V gave up 2 bases and J gave up 6 bases, with 10 bases separating them. CDR3 sequence: CASSERLVSGELFF. Here the CDR3 DNA reads TGTGCCAGCAGTGAAAGGCTAGTGTCCGGGGAGCTGTTTTTT.

This chain connects TRBV9 to TRBJ1-1, with a possible D match to TRBD1 (5 bases). V shed 0 bases and J shed 2 bases, with 14 bases lying between them. CDR1 and CDR2 from the germline V gene are SGDLS and YYNGEE. CDR3 length: 16 amino acids. CDR3 amino acids: CASSVGPQTGNTEAFF. The CDR3 DNA sequence: TGTGCCAGCAGCGTAGGGCCCCAAACAGGTAACACTGAAGCTTTCTTT. The full variable domain, its missing parts supplied by reference TRBV9 and TRBJ1-1, is DSGVTQTPKHLITATGQRVTLRCSPRSGDLSVYWYQQSLDQGLQFLIQYYNGEERAKGNILERFSAQQFPDLHSELNLSSLELGDSALYFCASSVGPQTGNTEAFFGQGTRLTVV.

The gene calls are TRBV7-6 and TRBJ2-3; 10 bases are shared with TRBD1. Germline assignment: CDR1 SGHVS and CDR2 FNYEAQ. The trim removed 6 bases at V and 3 bases at J, leaving 3 bases unmatched. The CDR3 extends over 14 amino acids. CDR3 in DNA: TGTGCCAGCAGTCGACAGGGGGCAACAGATACGCAGTATTTT. Translated, it gives CASSRQGATDTQYF.

This rearrangement joins TRBV18 to TRBJ2-2, with D unclear. The CDR3 contains 13 residues. The V end lost 3 bases, the J end lost 4 bases, and 6 bases lay between the germline ends. Germline V gene lookup returns CDR1 KGHSH and CDR2 LQKENI. CDR3 sequence (DNA): TGTGCCAGCTCACCGACATCCACCGGGGAGCTGTTTTTT. Its translation is CASSPTSTGELFF.

This chain joins TRBV5-4 and TRBJ2-1, with 7 bases that match TRBD2. The CDR3 consists of 16 residues. Germline V CDR1 and CDR2: SGHNT, YYREEE (reference sequence). V lost 0 bases to trimming and J lost 7 bases; unmatched junction nucleotides: 10. The CDR3 DNA reads as TGTGCCAGCAGCTTGGGGGGCGGGGGATGGGAGAATGAGCAGTTCTTC. It is translated as CASSLGGGGWENEQFF. Filled out from reference TRBV5-4 and TRBJ2-1, the complete variable domain reads ETGVTQSPTHLIKTRGQQVTLRCSSQSGHNTVSWYQQALGQGPQFIFQYYREEENGRGNFPPRFSGLQFPNYSSELNVNALELDDSALYLCASSLGGGGWENEQFFGPGTRLTVL.

The chain carries TRBV4-1 and TRBJ1-2, with D hard to call. CDR1 is MGHRA and CDR2 is YSYEKL in the germline V gene. CDR3 length: 14 amino acids. The V gene lost 1 base and the J gene lost 4 bases, with 10 bases spanning the gap. This CDR3 reads CASSQGASFYGYTF. CDR3 nucleotide sequence: TGCGCCAGCAGCCAAGGGGCGAGTTTCTATGGCTACACCTTC.

The chain uses TRBV6-1 and TRBJ2-2, with D possibly TRBD2 on 5 matching bases. Germline lookup yields CDR1 MNHNS and CDR2 SASEGT. The CDR3 is 15 residues long. V was cut by 3 bases and J by 5 bases, with 13 bases left in between. DNA for the CDR3: TGTGCCAGCAGTGACGGGATTCAAGAGACCGGGGAGCTGTTTTTT. It codes for CASSDGIQETGELFF.

V is TRBV5-1 and J is TRBJ2-5; no definite D call. The germline CDR1 and CDR2 sequences are SGHRS and YFSETQ. Trimming cost V 3 bases and J 6 bases, with 12 bases left between them. CDR3 length equals 13 residues. The CDR3 sequence is CASSYGLGQTQYF. The CDR3 nucleotides read TGCGCCAGCAGCTATGGGCTCGGACAGACCCAGTACTTC.

The genes are TRBV5-4 and TRBJ1-3, with D possibly being TRBD1 (5 bases). CDR3 size: 16 residues. Germline assignment: CDR1 SGHNT and CDR2 YYREEE (reference sequence). Between the trimmed V and J ends, which lost 9 bases and 0 bases, there was a span of 19 bases. The CDR3 loop is CATGKGAISSGNTIYF. The CDR3 DNA is TGTGCCACCGGGAAAGGGGCCATAAGCTCTGGAAACACCATATATTTT.

With respect to this clone: The CDR3 does not end in the conserved phenylalanine or tryptophan, so this is likely a read error. The DNA is omitted, as the CDR3 cannot be located on it reliably, and the CDR3 follows TCRdb's listing. V is TRBV27 and J is TRBJ1-1. Ends included, the CDR3 has 12 residues. The germline gives CDR1 MNHEY, CDR2 SMNVEV (reference sequence). The CDR3 sequence: CASSLSGHGREA.